The T cell receptor beta chain described here comes from a study of spatial heterogeneity in lung cancer. Background on the study: There were consistently more beta-chain sequences detected than alpha-chain sequences.

This CDR3 comprises 17 residues. Trimming removed 4 bases at V and 6 bases at J, with 19 bases between. Germline CDR1 and CDR2: MDHEN and SYDVKM. Time point indicated: sample taken at primary tumor resection. Donors were around 70 untreated early-stage non-small cell lung cancer patients. The authors sequenced whole RNA from tumor, nontumor lung or frozen PBMC without sorting. Study-wide results and caveats: One measure, the expanded intratumoral alpha and beta TCR count, tracked tumor mutation counts.

MiXCR, applied by TCRdb to the 5' RACE reads, yields one record per CDR3 protein. The data contain tens of thousands of distinct CDR3 sequences, over 4% of them singletons. This clonotype was picked up many times. Its antigen is not identified. Sequenced material: lung tumor tissue, taken at surgery. This sequence was found in a male donor with early-stage non-small cell lung cancer. The chain links TRBV28 to TRBJ1-6; a weak D match, TRBD1 (5 bases). The CDR3 DNA reads TGTGCCAGCAGTTCAAATCGGGCTACAGGTGGTAATTCACCCCTCCACTTT. This gives the protein CASSSNRATGGNSPLHF. The full variable domain, completed using reference TRBV28 and TRBJ1-6, is DVKVTQSSRYLVKRTGEKVFLECVQDMDHENMFWYRQDPGLGLRLIYFSYDVKMKEKGDIPEGYSVSREKKERFSLILESASTNQTSMYLCASSSNRATGGNSPLHFGNGTRLTVT.